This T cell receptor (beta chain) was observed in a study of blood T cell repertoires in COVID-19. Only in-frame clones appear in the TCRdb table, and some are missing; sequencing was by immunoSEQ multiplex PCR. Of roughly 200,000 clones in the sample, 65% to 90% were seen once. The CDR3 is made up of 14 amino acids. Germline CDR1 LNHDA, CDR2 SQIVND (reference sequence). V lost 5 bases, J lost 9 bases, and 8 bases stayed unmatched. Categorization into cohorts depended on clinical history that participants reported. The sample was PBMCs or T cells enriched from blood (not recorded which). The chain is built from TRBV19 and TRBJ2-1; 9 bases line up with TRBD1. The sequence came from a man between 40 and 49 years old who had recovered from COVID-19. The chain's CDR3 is CASSFRGDRVEQFF. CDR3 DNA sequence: TGTGCCAGTAGTTTTCGGGGGGACAGGGTTGAGCAGTTCTTC.